Listed below are T cell receptor beta chains from one sample, sequenced in a study of radiotherapy plus CTLA-4 blockade in lung cancer. Libraries were prepared by immunoSEQ multiplex PCR; TCRdb keeps only in-frame clonotypes and omits some of them. The sample holds 120,000 or so clones; around 75% are singletons and the top ten take about 5%. The sequences come from peripheral blood, collected from a patient treated with radiotherapy plus ipilimumab. Source of these receptors: a human donor with non-small cell lung cancer who had a partial response to radiotherapy plus ipilimumab. CDR3s include the opening cysteine and the closing phenylalanine or tryptophan. The D gene is left open where the match is weak. Part of the rows lack a size; the others show once, few, many or a class for expanded clones.

>TRBV2|TRBJ2-7|NA|TRBD1
TGTGCCAGCAGTGAAAGAACAGGGGGCGCGGACGAGCAGTACTTC
CASSERTGGADEQYF
>TRBV5-4|TRBJ2-5|once|TRBD2
TGTGCCAGCAGCCCGGGGACTAGCGTAAAAGAGACCCAGTACTTC
CASSPGTSVKETQYF
>TRBV7-2|TRBJ1-1|NA|NA
TGTGCCAGCAGCTTAGTTGTAGCCAGAGAAGCTTTCTTT
CASSLVVAREAFF
>TRBV6-5|TRBJ2-7|NA|NA
TGTGCCAGCAGTAGCGCCGGACGGAGGAGGGAGCAGTACTTC
CASSSAGRRREQYF
>TRBV5-1|TRBJ2-1|NA|TRBD2
TGCGCCAGCAGCTTTATAGCGGGAGGGCTTTCAGATGAGCAGTTCTTC
CASSFIAGGLSDEQFF
>TRBV11-3|TRBJ1-1|NA|NA
TGTGCCAGCAGCTCCCGGGGGGGCACTGAAGCTTTCTTT
CASSSRGGTEAFF
>TRBV10-2|TRBJ1-1|NA|NA
TGCGCCAGCAGTTCCTTACAGGGAGAGAGCACTGAAGCTTTCTTT
CASSSLQGESTEAFF
>TRBV4-2|TRBJ1-2|NA|NA
TGTGCCAGCAGCCAAGACAGCGGTGGGGGCTACACCTTC
CASSQDSGGGYTF
>TRBV28|TRBJ2-3|NA|NA
TGTGCCAGCAGCATTCGAGGGGGGGGCACAGATACGCAGTATTTT
CASSIRGGGTDTQYF
>TRBV28|TRBJ1-5|once|NA
TGTGCCAGCAGTTTTGCAGGATCCCAGCATTTT
CASSFAGSQHF
>TRBV5-1|TRBJ2-7|NA|TRBD1
TGCGCCAGCAGCTTGGAACGGACAGGGAAACCCGAGCAGTACTTC
CASSLERTGKPEQYF
>TRBV19|TRBJ2-1|NA|NA
TGTGCCAGTAGGGCTTGGGGCGGAACCTACAATGAGCAGTTCTTC
CASRAWGGTYNEQFF
>TRBV6-5|TRBJ1-1|NA|TRBD1
TGTGCCAGCAGTTACTTCCGGGACAGGGGGCACACTGAAGCTTTCTTT
CASSYFRDRGHTEAFF
>TRBV4-3|TRBJ1-1|NA|NA
TGCGCCAGCAGCCAAGAAGGAGCCGGGACTGAAGCTTTCTTT
CASSQEGAGTEAFF
>TRBV6-1|TRBJ2-3|NA|TRBD2
TGTGCCAGCAGATTTAGCGGGAGGGCCACAGATACGCAGTATTTT
CASRFSGRATDTQYF
>TRBV27|TRBJ1-1|NA|NA
TGTGCCAGCAGTCTCAGTCGGAACACTGAAGCTTTCTTT
CASSLSRNTEAFF
>TRBV2|TRBJ2-3|NA|NA
TGTGCCAGTTTGCCGTCCGCGGGGAGCACAGATACGCAGTATTTT
CASLPSAGSTDTQYF
>TRBV28|TRBJ1-5|NA|NA
TGTGCCAGCAGACAGGGCGGCCAGCCCCAGCATTTT
CASRQGGQPQHF
>TRBV9|TRBJ1-4|NA|TRBD1
TGTGCCAGCAGCACCCAGGGGGCCAAGTATGAAAAACTGTTTTTT
CASSTQGAKYEKLFF
>TRBV7-8|TRBJ1-6|few|TRBD1
TGTGCCAGCAGCTTATTCACCCGGACAGGGAGCTCCTATAATTCACCCCTCCACTTT
CASSLFTRTGSSYNSPLHF
>TRBV6-1|TRBJ2-4|NA|TRBD2
TGTGCCAGCATAGGAGCGGGGTCCAAAAACATTCAGTACTTC
CASIGAGSKNIQYF
>TRBV5-1|TRBJ1-5|NA|NA
TGCGCCAGCAGCCCAGGAGGGACTAGCAATCAGCCCCAGCATTTT
CASSPGGTSNQPQHF
>TRBV6-6|TRBJ2-1|NA|TRBD1
TGTGCCAGCAGTCTCCGACAGGGATATGAGCAGTTCTTC
CASSLRQGYEQFF
>TRBV5-1|TRBJ2-1|once|TRBD1
TGCGCCAGCAGCTTGAGGACAGGAGGTTACAATGAGCAGTTCTTC
CASSLRTGGYNEQFF
>TRBV7-2|TRBJ2-1|once|TRBD2
TGTGCCAGCAGCTTAGCGGTAACGGGAGGGCCCCATGAGCAGTTCTTC
CASSLAVTGGPHEQFF
>TRBV29-1|TRBJ2-2|NA|TRBD1
TGCAGCGGTAACAGGGGGTTAACCGGGGAGCTGTTTTTT
CSGNRGLTGELFF
>TRBV7-6|TRBJ1-1|NA|NA
TGTGCCAGCAGCCCGGCGGGGGTACCGAACACTGAAGCTTTCTTT
CASSPAGVPNTEAFF
>TRBV6-5|TRBJ1-5|NA|NA
TGTGCCAGCAGCGCTAAGAGATCTGATCAGCCCCAGCATTTT
CASSAKRSDQPQHF
>TRBV18|TRBJ2-6|NA|NA
TGTGCCAGCTCACTCACCGCAGGGGATGGGGCCAACGTCCTGACTTTC
CASSLTAGDGANVLTF
>TRBV27|TRBJ1-5|NA|TRBD1
TGTGCCAGCAGTTGGATCGCCGGAGGACAGGGTTCTCAGCCCCAGCATTTT
CASSWIAGGQGSQPQHF
>TRBV19|TRBJ2-1|once|TRBD2
TGTGCCAGTAGTACCCTAATAGCGGGAACCTACAATGAGCAGTTCTTC
CASSTLIAGTYNEQFF
>TRBV2|TRBJ1-1|NA|TRBD1
TGTGCCAGCAGTGAGGGACCAGGGGGCACTGAAGCTTTCTTT
CASSEGPGGTEAFF
>TRBV10-1|TRBJ2-1|NA|NA
TGCGCCAGCAGTGAGCACCGCGTGAGCTCCTACAATGAGCAGTTCTTC
CASSEHRVSSYNEQFF
>TRBV27|TRBJ1-2|NA|TRBD1
TGTGCCAGCGCTTGGCGACAGGGGGCGAACTATGGCTACACCTTC
CASAWRQGANYGYTF
>TRBV28|TRBJ1-6|NA|NA
TGTGCCAGCAGAGTCCAGGGGCGGTCACCCCTCCACTTT
CASRVQGRSPLHF
>TRBV19|TRBJ1-5|NA|TRBD1
TGTGCCAGTAGTATGCGACAGGGTGGCAATCAGCCCCAGCATTTT
CASSMRQGGNQPQHF
>TRBV29-1|TRBJ2-7|NA|TRBD1
TGCAGCGTTACTATGGTGCCAGGGGGAACCTACGAGCAGTACTTC
CSVTMVPGGTYEQYF
>TRBV6-4|TRBJ2-1|few|TRBD2
TGTGCCAGCAGTGCCACTAGCGACTCCTACAATGAGCAGTTCTTC
CASSATSDSYNEQFF
>TRBV6-1|TRBJ2-3|NA|TRBD2
TGTGCCAGCAGTGCTGGACTAGCGGGAGGCACAGATACGCAGTATTTT
CASSAGLAGGTDTQYF
>TRBV5-1|TRBJ2-6|NA|NA
TGCGCCAGCAGCCGCGGACAGCCTGGGGCCAACGTCCTGACTTTC
CASSRGQPGANVLTF
>TRBV5-1|TRBJ1-1|NA|NA
TGTGCCAGCAGCTCCCTTTCGGGCACTGAAGCTTTCTTT
CASSSLSGTEAFF
>TRBV19|TRBJ2-2|NA|NA
TGTGCCAGTAGTATAGATCGGGGTCCGAACACCGGGGAGCTGTTTTTT
CASSIDRGPNTGELFF
>TRBV10-1|TRBJ2-7|NA|TRBD2
TGCGCCAGCAGTGAGTTTGGGATTCCGAGCGGGAGCTCCTACGAGCAGTACTTC
CASSEFGIPSGSSYEQYF
>TRBV11-2|TRBJ1-5|NA|NA
TGTGCCAGCAGCTTAGCAGGCGCCTACAATCAGCCCCAGCATTTT
CASSLAGAYNQPQHF
>TRBV29-1|TRBJ2-5|NA|TRBD1
TGCAGCGTTCACCGGGACAGGGGGCATCCTTGGGAGACCCAGTACTTC
CSVHRDRGHPWETQYF
>TRBV7-6|TRBJ2-1|few|NA
TGTGCCAGCAGCTTAGGGTGGAGGGAGAATGAGCAGTTCTTC
CASSLGWRENEQFF
>TRBV28|TRBJ2-5|NA|NA
TGTGCCAGCAGTTTCCTCCGGACATCCCAGTACTTC
CASSFLRTSQYF